These 25 T cell receptor beta chains were sequenced from one sample in a study of long-term antiretroviral therapy in people with HIV. Run at survey level, the immunoSEQ assay was version v3.0. The table came from immunoSEQ multiplex PCR; TCRdb's copy has only in-frame clones and leaves some out. The data contain roughly 29,000 clones, roughly 94% of them seen just once; the ten biggest clones take up approximately 3%. The specimen comprised unsorted PBMCs, sampled 5.3 years after starting antiretroviral therapy. The receptors stem from a middle-aged man with HIV.

The chain is built from TRBV4-1 and TRBJ1-2; the D is unclear. Germline V gene lookup returns CDR1 MGHRA and CDR2 YSYEKL. V lost 0 bases and J 3 bases, leaving 2 bases between the germline ends. The CDR3 is 12 residues long. The CDR3 DNA reads TGCGCCAGCAGCCAAGAACACTATGGCTACACCTTC. It specifies CASSQEHYGYTF.

This sequence joins TRBV7-2 and TRBJ2-1; tentatively, D is TRBD2 (7 bases). Trimming cost V 3 bases and J 6 bases, with 15 bases left between them. Germline CDR1 and CDR2: SGHTA and FQGNSA. The CDR3 extends over 15 amino acids. CDR3 residues: CASSLGGRLGNEQFF. The CDR3 bases are TGTGCCAGCAGCTTGGGGGGGCGCTTAGGCAATGAGCAGTTCTTC.

The chain combines TRBV7-4 with TRBJ1-2, with D possibly TRBD1 on 6 matching bases. Looked up from germline, CDR1 is SGHVT and CDR2 is SQSDAQ. CDR3 length equals 16 residues. V was trimmed by 5 bases and J by 5 bases, leaving 21 bases between them. The CDR3 loop is CASSDRRPGEGYGYTF. The CDR3 nucleotides are TGTGCCAGCAGCGACCGAAGGCCAGGGGAAGGATATGGCTACACCTTC.

In its sample, this clone was seen once. Sequence at one end of the junction differs from germline and may be a read error. The chain couples TRBV5-5 to TRBJ2-5; D ambiguous. This CDR3 is built from 14 residues. Germline V gives CDR1 SGHKS, CDR2 YYEKEE (reference sequence). The DNA of the CDR3 is TGTGCCAGCAGTTTACGACTCGTCCAAAAGACCCAGTACTTC. This gives the protein CASSLRLVQKTQYF.

The CDR3: CASSPGGLDIQYF. The CDR3 coding sequence is TGTGCCAGCAGCCCCGGGGGGTTGGACATTCAGTACTTC. This chain uses TRBV5-6 with TRBJ2-4, with 7 bases aligning to TRBD2. This CDR3 is built from 13 residues. CDR1 and CDR2 (germline): SGHDT, YYEEEE. The trim removed 4 bases at V and 8 bases at J, leaving 6 bases unmatched.

The chain uses TRBV14 and TRBJ2-3, with 12 bases fitting TRBD1. Germline V lookup: CDR1 SGHDN, CDR2 FVKESK. This CDR3 comprises 18 residues. Trimming at V came to 3 bases and at J to 4 bases, leaving 11 bases not matched to a gene. CDR3 region: CASSHPGQGAIVADTQYF. The CDR3 region has the DNA TGTGCCAGCAGCCACCCGGGACAGGGGGCGATAGTAGCAGATACGCAGTATTTT. The variable domain in full, with the rest retrieved from reference TRBV14 and TRBJ2-3, is EAGVTQFPSHSVIEKGQTVTLRCDPISGHDNLYWYRRVMGKEIKFLLHFVKESKQDESGMPNNRFLAERTGGTYSTLKVQPAELEDSGVYFCASSHPGQGAIVADTQYFGPGTRLTVL.

V is TRBV14 and J is TRBJ2-1; D is perhaps TRBD1 (7 bases). Between the trimmed V and J ends, which lost 3 bases and 7 bases, there was a span of 19 bases. This CDR3 is built from 16 residues. The germline V gene encodes CDR1 SGHDN and CDR2 FVKESK. Here the CDR3 DNA reads TGTGCCAGCAGCCACCTGGACAGGCTCGCGGGGAATGAGCAGTTCTTC. Protein: CASSHLDRLAGNEQFF.

The chain couples TRBV11-2 to TRBJ2-7; TRBD1 aligns across 7 bases. The J segment lost 0 bases and the V segment lost 4 bases, leaving 6 bases of the junction unmatched. In germline, CDR1 is SGHAT, CDR2 FQNNGV. CDR3 size: 15 residues. CDR3 region: CASSSKTGVSYEQYF. CDR3 DNA: TGTGCCAGCAGCTCTAAAACAGGGGTCTCCTACGAGCAGTACTTC.

This clone appeared a single time. The V gene is TRBV27, the J gene TRBJ2-7, with TRBD1 identical over 11 bases. After removal of 5 bases from V and 3 bases from J, the junction contained 3 bases not matched to a gene. CDR1 and CDR2 (germline): MNHEY, SMNVEV (reference sequence). This CDR3 is built from 14 residues. CDR3 bases: TGTGCCAGCAGTGTCGGGACAGGGGGCTACGAGCAGTACTTC. Its protein is CASSVGTGGYEQYF.

The V call is TRBV28, the J call TRBJ1-1; D gene ambiguous. Trimming pared 5 bases from V and 0 bases from J, leaving 10 bases between. The germline V gene encodes CDR1 MDHEN and CDR2 SYDVKM. This CDR3 comprises 14 residues. This chain's CDR3 is CASSPTGMNTEAFF. The CDR3 DNA reads as TGTGCCAGCAGTCCGACGGGTATGAACACTGAAGCTTTCTTT.

V usage is TRBV9 and J usage is TRBJ2-3, with D perhaps being TRBD1 or TRBD2 (5 bases each). In germline, CDR1 is SGDLS, CDR2 YYNGEE. The ends were cut back, 4 bases at V and 5 bases at J, with 14 bases in the middle. This CDR3 has 14 residues. The CDR3 region is CASSYRGRGDTQYF. The CDR3 region has the DNA TGTGCCAGCAGCTACCGGGGCCGGGGAGATACGCAGTATTTT.

The V gene is TRBV27, the J gene TRBJ2-3; D tentatively reads TRBD1 or TRBD2 (5 bases each). V shed 5 bases and J shed 1 base, with 28 bases lying between them. This CDR3 has 20 amino acids. The V gene's germline CDR1 is MNHEY and CDR2 SMNVEV (reference sequence). The DNA for the CDR3 is TGTGCCAGCAGTATCAATCATATGGGAATGACAGCCGGGGGCACAGATACGCAGTATTTT. The encoded protein is CASSINHMGMTAGGTDTQYF.

This clone was observed a single time. The J gene is TRBJ1-1, the V gene TRBV5-1; perhaps TRBD1 as D (5 bases). Germline assignment: CDR1 SGHRS and CDR2 YFSETQ. V shed 0 bases and J shed 2 bases, with 8 bases lying between them. The CDR3 is made up of 14 amino acids. The CDR3 region has the DNA TGCGCCAGCAGCTTGGTAGGGGCCAACACTGAAGCTTTCTTT. Its translation is CASSLVGANTEAFF.

V is TRBV5-6 and J is TRBJ1-2; the D is unclear. The V end was cut by 2 bases, the J end by 1 base, with 18 bases between. CDR3 length equals 17 residues. Germline V lookup: CDR1 SGHDT, CDR2 YYEEEE. CDR3 sequence reads: CASSFERGGLVNYGYTF. The CDR3 DNA sequence: TGTGCCAGCAGCTTCGAACGGGGAGGTCTGGTTAACTATGGCTACACCTTC.

This rearrangement joins TRBV11-3 to TRBJ1-6, with D unclear. Germline CDR1 is SGHNT and CDR2 is YENEEA. This CDR3 region has 14 residues. Trimming removed 5 bases at V and 9 bases at J, with 14 bases between. The CDR3 protein is CASSADTTISPLHF. The CDR3 DNA reads TGTGCCAGCAGCGCCGACACGACGATTTCACCCCTCCACTTT.

In nucleotides, the CDR3 is TGTGCCAGCAGCTTAGCTAGGACAGTCCCCTCTTCCGAGCAGTACTTC. This sequence encodes CASSLARTVPSSEQYF. The J gene is TRBJ2-7, the V gene TRBV7-8; D might be TRBD1 (6 bases). This CDR3 is 16 amino acids long. Trimming shortened V by 0 bases and J by 6 bases, and 18 bases separated the two germline ends. Germline assignment: CDR1 SGHVS and CDR2 FQNEAQ.

This CDR3 reads CASNARGPSTDTQYF. The DNA of the CDR3 is TGTGCCAGCAACGCTCGGGGACCTAGCACAGATACGCAGTATTTT. The rearrangement uses TRBV6-1 and TRBJ2-3, with D perhaps matching TRBD1 or TRBD2 (5 bases each). Looked up from germline, CDR1 is MNHNS and CDR2 is SASEGT. V lost 7 bases and J 0 bases, leaving 14 bases between the germline ends. The CDR3 spans 15 residues.

The chain employs TRBV9 and TRBJ2-2; TRBD1 matches 10 bases. V trimming: 0 bases; J trimming: 6 bases; junction bases outside the gene matches: 5. CDR1 SGDLS and CDR2 YYNGEE come from the germline V gene. The CDR3 consists of 16 residues. The CDR3 bases are TGTGCCAGCAGCGTAGCCAAGGGGACAGGGGCCGGGGAGCTGTTTTTT. Its protein product is CASSVAKGTGAGELFF.

The V call is TRBV7-8, the J call TRBJ2-1, with D possibly being TRBD1 (6 bases). This CDR3 comprises 13 residues. Trimming stripped 1 base from V and 9 bases from J, with 10 bases between. Germline V gene data show CDR1 as SGHVS and CDR2 as FQNEAQ. CDR3 sequence (DNA): TGTGCCAGCAGCTTAGGCCAGGGGACTGAGCAGTTCTTC. Encoded protein: CASSLGQGTEQFF.

The table lists this clone with a count of one. This chain uses TRBV11-2 with TRBJ1-1; 9 bases line up with TRBD1. Per the germline V gene, CDR1 is SGHAT and CDR2 is FQNNGV. The CDR3 is made up of 14 amino acids. V was pared by 5 bases and J by 4 bases, with 5 bases of the junction left unmatched. The CDR3 protein is CASSQQGAGTEAFF. The CDR3 DNA sequence: TGTGCCAGCAGCCAACAGGGGGCTGGCACTGAAGCTTTCTTT.

The V and J genes are TRBV6-1 and TRBJ1-3, with a tentative D call TRBD1 (6 bases). Trimming pared 5 bases from V and 4 bases from J, leaving 12 bases between. This CDR3 region has 14 residues. From germline, CDR1 is MNHNS and CDR2 SASEGT. The CDR3 here is CASSTGTWGNTIYF. As DNA, the CDR3 is TGTGCCAGCAGTACAGGGACGTGGGGAAACACCATATATTTT.

This chain joins TRBV7-8 and TRBJ2-7; TRBD1 matches at 8 bases. The junction had 8 bases not matched to a gene; V was cut back by 1 base and J by 6 bases. The length of the CDR3 is 15 residues. From germline, CDR1 is SGHVS and CDR2 FQNEAQ. CDR3 loop: CASSLERTGRVEQYF. As DNA, the CDR3 is TGTGCCAGCAGCTTAGAACGGACAGGGCGTGTCGAGCAGTACTTC.

The gene calls are TRBV5-4 and TRBJ1-4; D gene unclear. Germline V gene sequence: CDR1 SGHNT, CDR2 YYREEE (reference sequence). The CDR3 has 14 amino acids. The V end lost 0 bases, the J end lost 3 bases, and 6 bases lay between the germline ends. In DNA form, the CDR3 reads TGTGCCAGCAGCTTGGACGGACCTAATGAAAAACTGTTTTTT. Its translation is CASSLDGPNEKLFF.

The chain recombines TRBV19 with TRBJ2-7; TRBD1 matches at 9 bases. The CDR3 totals 15 residues. Losses at the gene ends were 6 bases for V and 4 bases for J; bases not matched to a gene: 10. Looked up from germline, CDR1 is LNHDA and CDR2 is SQIVND (reference sequence). This chain's CDR3 is CASRTTGTGRYEQYF. The CDR3 region has the DNA TGTGCCAGTAGGACCACCGGGACAGGGCGGTACGAGCAGTACTTC.

This clone was counted only a few times. Other DNA sequences in the sample encode the same CDR3. This rearrangement joins TRBV10-1 to TRBJ2-1; D may be TRBD1 (6 bases). Deletions cut 0 bases from V and 0 bases from J, with 15 bases between. Looked up from germline, CDR1 is WNHNN and CDR2 is SYGVQD (reference sequence). The CDR3 has 18 amino acids. The CDR3 nucleotides read TGCGCCAGCAGTGAGTCAGGGGCAGGGGCGATCTCCTACAATGAGCAGTTCTTC. Protein product: CASSESGAGAISYNEQFF.